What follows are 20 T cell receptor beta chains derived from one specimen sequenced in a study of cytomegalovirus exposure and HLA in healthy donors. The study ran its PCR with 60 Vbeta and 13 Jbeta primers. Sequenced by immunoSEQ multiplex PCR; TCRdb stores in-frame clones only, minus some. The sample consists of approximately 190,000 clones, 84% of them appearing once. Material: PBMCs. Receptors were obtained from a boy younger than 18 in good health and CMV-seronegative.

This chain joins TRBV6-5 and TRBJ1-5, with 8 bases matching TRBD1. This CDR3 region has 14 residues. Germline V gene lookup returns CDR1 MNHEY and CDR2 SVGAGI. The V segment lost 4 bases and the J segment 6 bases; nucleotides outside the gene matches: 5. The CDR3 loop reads CASSSGTGAQPQHF. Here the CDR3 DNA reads TGTGCCAGCAGTTCCGGGACAGGAGCTCAGCCCCAGCATTTT.

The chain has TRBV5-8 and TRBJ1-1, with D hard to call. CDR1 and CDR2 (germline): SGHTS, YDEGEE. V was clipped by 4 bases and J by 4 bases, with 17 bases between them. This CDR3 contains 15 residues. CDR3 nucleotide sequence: TGTGCCAGCAGCCCCCGGGAGGAGAGGAGCACTGAAGCTTTCTTT. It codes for CASSPREERSTEAFF.

In DNA form, the CDR3 reads TGTGCCAGCAGTCCGACGGGAGTCTTATGGATTCAGTACTTC. It is translated as CASSPTGVLWIQYF. This chain links TRBV11-2 with TRBJ2-4, with D possibly TRBD2 on 6 matching bases. Germline CDR1 and CDR2: SGHAT and FQNNGV. The CDR3 sequence is 14 residues long. Trimming left V 6 bases short and J 10 bases short, with 19 bases between.

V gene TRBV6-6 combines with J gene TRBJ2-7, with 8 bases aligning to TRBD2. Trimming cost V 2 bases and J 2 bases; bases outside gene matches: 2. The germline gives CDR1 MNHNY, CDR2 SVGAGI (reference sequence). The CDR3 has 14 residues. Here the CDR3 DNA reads TGTGCCAGCAGTTACCCCGGGGGGGCCTACGAGCAGTACTTC. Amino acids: CASSYPGGAYEQYF.

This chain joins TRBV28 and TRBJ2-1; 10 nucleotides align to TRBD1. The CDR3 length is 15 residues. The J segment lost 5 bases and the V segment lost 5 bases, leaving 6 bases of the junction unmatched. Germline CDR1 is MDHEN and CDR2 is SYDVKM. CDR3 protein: CASSIGTGVHNEQFF. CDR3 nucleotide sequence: TGTGCCAGCAGTATCGGGACAGGGGTCCACAATGAGCAGTTCTTC.

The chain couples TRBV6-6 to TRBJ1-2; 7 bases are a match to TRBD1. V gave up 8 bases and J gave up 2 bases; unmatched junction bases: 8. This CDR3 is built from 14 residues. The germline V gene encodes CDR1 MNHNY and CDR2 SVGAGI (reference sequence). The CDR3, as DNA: TGTGCCAGCTCCCTCGCGACAGGGAACTATGGCTACACCTTC. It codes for CASSLATGNYGYTF.

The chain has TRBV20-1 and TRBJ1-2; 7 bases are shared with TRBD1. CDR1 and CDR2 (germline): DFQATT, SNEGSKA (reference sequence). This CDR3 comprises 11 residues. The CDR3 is CSLGQNYGYTF. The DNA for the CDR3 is TGCAGCCTGGGACAGAACTATGGCTACACCTTC.

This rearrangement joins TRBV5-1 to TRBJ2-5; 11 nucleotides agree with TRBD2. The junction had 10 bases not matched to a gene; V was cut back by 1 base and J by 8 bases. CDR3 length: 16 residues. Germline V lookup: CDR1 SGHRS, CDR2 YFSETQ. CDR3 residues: CASSLLAGGSKLTQYF. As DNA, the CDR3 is TGCGCCAGCAGCTTGCTAGCGGGAGGCTCCAAGTTAACCCAGTACTTC.

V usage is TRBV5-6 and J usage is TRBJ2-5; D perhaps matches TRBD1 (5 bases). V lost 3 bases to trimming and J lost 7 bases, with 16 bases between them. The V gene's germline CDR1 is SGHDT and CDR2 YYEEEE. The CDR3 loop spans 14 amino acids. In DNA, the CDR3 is TGTGCCAGCAGCTCGGTGGGGCCTACGACGACCCAGTACTTC. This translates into CASSSVGPTTTQYF.

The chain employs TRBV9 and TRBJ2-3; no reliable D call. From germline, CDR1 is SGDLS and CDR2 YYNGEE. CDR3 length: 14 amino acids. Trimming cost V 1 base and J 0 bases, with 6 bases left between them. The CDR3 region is CASSVSQSTDTQYF. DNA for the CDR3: TGTGCCAGCAGCGTATCTCAGAGCACAGATACGCAGTATTTT.

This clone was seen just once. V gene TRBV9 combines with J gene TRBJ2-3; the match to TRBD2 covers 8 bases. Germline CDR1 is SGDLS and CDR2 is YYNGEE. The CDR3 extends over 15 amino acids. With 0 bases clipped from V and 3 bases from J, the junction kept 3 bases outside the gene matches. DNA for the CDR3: TGTGCCAGCAGCGTAGTTTCTAGCGGGACAGATACGCAGTATTTT. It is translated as CASSVVSSGTDTQYF.

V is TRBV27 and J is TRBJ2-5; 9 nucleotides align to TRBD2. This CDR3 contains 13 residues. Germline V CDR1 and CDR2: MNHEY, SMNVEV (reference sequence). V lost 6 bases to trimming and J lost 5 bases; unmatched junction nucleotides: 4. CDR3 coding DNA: TGTGCCAGCAGCCTCGGACTAGCGGAGACCCAGTACTTC. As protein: CASSLGLAETQYF.

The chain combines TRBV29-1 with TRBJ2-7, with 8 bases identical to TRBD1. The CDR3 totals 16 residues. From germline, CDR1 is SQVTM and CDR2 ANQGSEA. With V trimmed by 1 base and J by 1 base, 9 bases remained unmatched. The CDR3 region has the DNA TGCAGCGTTGAAGGGAAGGCAGGGGGCCCATCCTACGAGCAGTACTTC. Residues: CSVEGKAGGPSYEQYF.

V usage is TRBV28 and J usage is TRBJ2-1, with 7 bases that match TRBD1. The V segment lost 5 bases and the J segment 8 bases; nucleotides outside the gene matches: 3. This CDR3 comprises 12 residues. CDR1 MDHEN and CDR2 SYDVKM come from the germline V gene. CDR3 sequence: CASSPTGDEQFF. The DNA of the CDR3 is TGTGCCAGCAGTCCAACAGGGGATGAGCAGTTCTTC.

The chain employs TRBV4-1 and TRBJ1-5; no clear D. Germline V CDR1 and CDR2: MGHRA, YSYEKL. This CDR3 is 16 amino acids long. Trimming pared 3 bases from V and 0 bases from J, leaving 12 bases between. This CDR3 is CASSQGETNSNQPQHF. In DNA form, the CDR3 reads TGCGCCAGCAGCCAGGGCGAGACAAATAGCAATCAGCCCCAGCATTTT.

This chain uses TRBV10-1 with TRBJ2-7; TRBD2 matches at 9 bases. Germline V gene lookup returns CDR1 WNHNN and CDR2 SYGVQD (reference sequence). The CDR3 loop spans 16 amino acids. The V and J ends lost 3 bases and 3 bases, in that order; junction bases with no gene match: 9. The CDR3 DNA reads TGCGCCAGCAGTGAAGAAAGTAGCGGGGGAATCTACGAGCAGTACTTC. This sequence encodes CASSEESSGGIYEQYF.

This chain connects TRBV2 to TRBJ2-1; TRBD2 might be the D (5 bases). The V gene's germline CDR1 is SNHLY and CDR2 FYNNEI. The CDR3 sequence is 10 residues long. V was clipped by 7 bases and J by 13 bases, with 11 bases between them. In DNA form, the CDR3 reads TGTGCCAGCATCCCAGGAGGCCAGTTCTTC. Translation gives CASIPGGQFF.

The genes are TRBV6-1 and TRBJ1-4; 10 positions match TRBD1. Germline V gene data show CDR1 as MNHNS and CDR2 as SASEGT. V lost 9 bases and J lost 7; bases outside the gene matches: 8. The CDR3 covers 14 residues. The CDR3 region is CASALTGGGEKLFF. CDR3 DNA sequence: TGTGCCAGTGCCCTGACAGGGGGCGGTGAAAAACTGTTTTTT.

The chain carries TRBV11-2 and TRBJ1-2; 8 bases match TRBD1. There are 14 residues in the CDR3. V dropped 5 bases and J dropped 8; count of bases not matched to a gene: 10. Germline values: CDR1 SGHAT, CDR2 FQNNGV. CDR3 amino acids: CASSVTGTGNGYTF. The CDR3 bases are TGTGCCAGCAGCGTCACCGGGACAGGTAACGGCTACACCTTC.

The CDR3 sequence is CASSLQLAGGPGELFF. CDR3 nucleotide sequence: TGTGCCAGCAGTCTTCAACTAGCGGGGGGGCCCGGGGAGCTGTTTTTT. This chain uses TRBV27 with TRBJ2-2; 13 bases match TRBD2. Germline V gene lookup returns CDR1 MNHEY and CDR2 SMNVEV (reference sequence). CDR3 size: 16 residues. V was pared by 5 bases and J by 6 bases, with 6 bases of the junction left unmatched.